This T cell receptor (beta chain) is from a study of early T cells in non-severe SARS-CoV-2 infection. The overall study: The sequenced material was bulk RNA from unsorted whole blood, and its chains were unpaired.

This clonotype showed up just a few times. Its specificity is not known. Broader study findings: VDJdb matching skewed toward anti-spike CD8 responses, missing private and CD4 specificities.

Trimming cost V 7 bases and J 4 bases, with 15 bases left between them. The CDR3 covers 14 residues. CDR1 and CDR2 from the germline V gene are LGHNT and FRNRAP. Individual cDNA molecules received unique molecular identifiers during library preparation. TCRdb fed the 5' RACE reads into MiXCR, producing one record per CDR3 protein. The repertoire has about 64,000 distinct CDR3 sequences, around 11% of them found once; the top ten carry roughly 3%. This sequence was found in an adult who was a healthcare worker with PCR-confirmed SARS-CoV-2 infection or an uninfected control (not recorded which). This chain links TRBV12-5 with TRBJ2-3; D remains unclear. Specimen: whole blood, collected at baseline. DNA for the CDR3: TGTGCTAGTGCCCCGCGTGGGAAATCAGATACGCAGTATTTT. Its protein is CASAPRGKSDTQYF.